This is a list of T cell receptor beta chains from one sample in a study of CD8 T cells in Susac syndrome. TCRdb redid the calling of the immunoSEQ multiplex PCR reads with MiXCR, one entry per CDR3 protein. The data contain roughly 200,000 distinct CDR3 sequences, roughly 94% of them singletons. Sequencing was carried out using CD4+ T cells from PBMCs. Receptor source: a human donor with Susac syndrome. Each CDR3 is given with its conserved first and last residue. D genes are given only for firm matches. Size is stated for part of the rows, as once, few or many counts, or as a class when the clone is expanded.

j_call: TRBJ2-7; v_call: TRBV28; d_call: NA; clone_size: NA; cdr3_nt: TGTGCCAGCAGTTTAGTAGCTAGACTCGAGCAGTACTTC; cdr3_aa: CASSLVARLEQYF
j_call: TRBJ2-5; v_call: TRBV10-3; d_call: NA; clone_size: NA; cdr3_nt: TGTGCCATCAGCGCTGGTTCGGGACAAGAGACCCAGTACTTC; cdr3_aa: CAISAGSGQETQYF
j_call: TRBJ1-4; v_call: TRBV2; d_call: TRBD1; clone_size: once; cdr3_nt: TGTGCCAGCAAGCAGGGGGCCCATGAAAAACTGTTTTTT; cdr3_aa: CASKQGAHEKLFF
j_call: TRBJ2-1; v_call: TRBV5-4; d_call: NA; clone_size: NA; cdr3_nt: TGTGCCAGCAGCCCTTGGCGGGGTACCTACAATGAGCAGTTCTTC; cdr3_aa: CASSPWRGTYNEQFF
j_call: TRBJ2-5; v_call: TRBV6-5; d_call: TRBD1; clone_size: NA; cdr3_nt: TGTGCCAGCAGTTACTCCGCCGGGACAGGGGAATTAGAGGAGACCCAGTACTTC; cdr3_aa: CASSYSAGTGELEETQYF
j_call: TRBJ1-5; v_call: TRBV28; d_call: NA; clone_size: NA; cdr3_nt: TGTGCCAGCACCCCAGCGGGGGAATTAACCCAGCCCCAGCATTTT; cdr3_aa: CASTPAGELTQPQHF
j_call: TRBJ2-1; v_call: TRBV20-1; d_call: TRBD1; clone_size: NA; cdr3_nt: TGCAGTGCTTCGCCGGGACAGGGATACAATGAGCAGTTCTTC; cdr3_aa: CSASPGQGYNEQFF
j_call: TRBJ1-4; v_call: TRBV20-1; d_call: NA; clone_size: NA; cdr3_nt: TGCAGTGCTAGAGGACAGGACGTTGAAAAACTGTTTTTT; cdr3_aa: CSARGQDVEKLFF
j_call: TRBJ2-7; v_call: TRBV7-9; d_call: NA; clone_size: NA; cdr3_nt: TGTGCCAGCAGCTTAACGGCGAGCTCCTACGAGCAGTACTTC; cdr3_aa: CASSLTASSYEQYF
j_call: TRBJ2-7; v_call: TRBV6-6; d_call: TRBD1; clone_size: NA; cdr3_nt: TGTGCCAGCAGTCAACCGGGACAGGGGGCACACGAGCAGTACTTC; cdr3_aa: CASSQPGQGAHEQYF
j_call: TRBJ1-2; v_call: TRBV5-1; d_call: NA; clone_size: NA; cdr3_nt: TGCGCCAGCAGCTTGAGGTCCGGGGGGCGCGGTGGCTACACCTTC; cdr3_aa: CASSLRSGGRGGYTF
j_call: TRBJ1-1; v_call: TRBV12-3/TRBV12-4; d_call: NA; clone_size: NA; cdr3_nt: TGTGCCAGCAACGAGGGGGGAGGGACTGAAGCTTTCTTT; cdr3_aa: CASNEGGGTEAFF
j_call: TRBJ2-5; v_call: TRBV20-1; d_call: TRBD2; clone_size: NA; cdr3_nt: TGCAGTGCTAGAAGGGCCAGCGGGAGGGCCGGGGAGACCCAGTACTTC; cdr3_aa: CSARRASGRAGETQYF
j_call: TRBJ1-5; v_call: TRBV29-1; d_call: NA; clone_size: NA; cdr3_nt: TGCAGCGTTGGATATAGCAATCAGCCCCAGCATTTT; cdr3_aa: CSVGYSNQPQHF
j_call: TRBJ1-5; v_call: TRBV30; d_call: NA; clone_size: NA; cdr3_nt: TGTGCCTGGAGTCCACGACACGGTAACTCGCCCCAGCATTTT; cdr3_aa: CAWSPRHGNSPQHF
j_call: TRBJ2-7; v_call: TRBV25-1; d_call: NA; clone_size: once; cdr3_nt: TGTGCCAGCATTGGGTTTTTGACTAACGAGCAGTACTTC; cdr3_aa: CASIGFLTNEQYF
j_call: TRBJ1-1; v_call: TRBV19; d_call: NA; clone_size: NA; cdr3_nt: TGTGCCAGTAGTATCCAGGAGAACACTGAAGCTTTCTTT; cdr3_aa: CASSIQENTEAFF
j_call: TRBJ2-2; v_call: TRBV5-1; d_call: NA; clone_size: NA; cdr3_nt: TGCGCCAGCTCCGGGGCCCTGGACACCGGGGAGCTGTTTTTT; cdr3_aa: CASSGALDTGELFF
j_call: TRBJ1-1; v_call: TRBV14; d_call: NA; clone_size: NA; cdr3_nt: TGTGCCAGCAGCCCTCTCCAGGGGAACACTGAAGCTTTCTTT; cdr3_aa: CASSPLQGNTEAFF
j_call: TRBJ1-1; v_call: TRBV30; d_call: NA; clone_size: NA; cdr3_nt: TGTGCCTGGAGTGTACTGGGGGCGCCGAACACTGAAGCTTTCTTT; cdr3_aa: CAWSVLGAPNTEAFF
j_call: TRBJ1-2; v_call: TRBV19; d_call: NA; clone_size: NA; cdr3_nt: TGTGCCAGTAGTACGGTGGATGGCTACACCTTC; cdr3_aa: CASSTVDGYTF
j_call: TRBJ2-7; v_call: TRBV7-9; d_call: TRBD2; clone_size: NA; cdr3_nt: TGTGCCAGCAGCTCGGGGAGCGGGGGGGCCCTCTACGAGCAGTACTTC; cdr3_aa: CASSSGSGGALYEQYF
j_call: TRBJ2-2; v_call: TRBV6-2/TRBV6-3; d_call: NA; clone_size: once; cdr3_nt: TGTGCCAGCAGTTACGAGGGAGCGAACACCGGGGAGCTGTTTTTT; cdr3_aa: CASSYEGANTGELFF
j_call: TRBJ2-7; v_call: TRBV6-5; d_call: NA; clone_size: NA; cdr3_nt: TGTGCCAGCAGTTACTCTCGTATCTCCTACGAGCAGTACTTC; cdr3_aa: CASSYSRISYEQYF
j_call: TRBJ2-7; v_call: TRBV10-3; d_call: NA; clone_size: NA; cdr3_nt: TGTGCCATCAGTGAGTTGGAGGTCTACGAGCAGTACTTC; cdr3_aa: CAISELEVYEQYF
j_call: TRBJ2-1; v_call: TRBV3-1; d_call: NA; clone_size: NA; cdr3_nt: TGTGCCAGCAGCCAAGATTTCGGGGTTCCAGGGCAGTTCTTC; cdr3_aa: CASSQDFGVPGQFF
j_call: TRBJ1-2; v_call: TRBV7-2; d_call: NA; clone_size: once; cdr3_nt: TGTGCCAGCAGCTCCCGCCAACAGGGAGGCTACACCTTC; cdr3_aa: CASSSRQQGGYTF
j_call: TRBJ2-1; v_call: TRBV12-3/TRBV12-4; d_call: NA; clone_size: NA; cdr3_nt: TGTGCCAGCAGTTTTACTGGACTCAATGAGCAGTTCTTC; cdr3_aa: CASSFTGLNEQFF
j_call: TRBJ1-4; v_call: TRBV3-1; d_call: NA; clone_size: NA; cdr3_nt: TGTGCCAGCAGCCAAGGTGGCAGAAGTAATGAAAAACTGTTTTTT; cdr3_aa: CASSQGGRSNEKLFF
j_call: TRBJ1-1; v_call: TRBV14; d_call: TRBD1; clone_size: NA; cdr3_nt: TGTGCCAGCAGCCGACTCGACAGGGACGGCACTGAAGCTTTCTTT; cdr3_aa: CASSRLDRDGTEAFF
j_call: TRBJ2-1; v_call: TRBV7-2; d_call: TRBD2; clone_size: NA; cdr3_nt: TGTGCCAGCTCGTTACTAGCGGGAGTAAACGAGCAGTTCTTC; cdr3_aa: CASSLLAGVNEQFF
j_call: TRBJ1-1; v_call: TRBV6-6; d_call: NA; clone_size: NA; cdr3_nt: TGTGCCAGCAGTTACTCTGTAACCCAGGGAGCTTTCTTT; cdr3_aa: CASSYSVTQGAFF
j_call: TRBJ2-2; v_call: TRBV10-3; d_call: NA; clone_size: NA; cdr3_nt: TGTGCCATCAGTGACCCAGGGGTTACCGGGGAGCTGTTTTTT; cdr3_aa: CAISDPGVTGELFF
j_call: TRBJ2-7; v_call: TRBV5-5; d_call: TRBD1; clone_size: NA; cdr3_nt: TGTGCCAGCAGCCTTAGCCTCGACAGGGGAGGCTACGAGCAGTACTTC; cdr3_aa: CASSLSLDRGGYEQYF
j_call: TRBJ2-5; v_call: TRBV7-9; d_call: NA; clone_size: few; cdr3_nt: TGTGCCAGCAGCTTGACGGAGCAAGAGACCCAGTACTTC; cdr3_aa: CASSLTEQETQYF
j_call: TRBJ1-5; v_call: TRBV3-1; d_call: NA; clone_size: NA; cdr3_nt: TGTGCCAGCAGCCCGTGGCCCGGCCAGCCCCAGCATTTT; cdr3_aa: CASSPWPGQPQHF
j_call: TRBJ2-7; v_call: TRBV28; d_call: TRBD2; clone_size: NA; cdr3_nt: TGTGCCAGCAGTTCGCAGCGGGAGTTCGACGAGCAGTACTTC; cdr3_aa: CASSSQREFDEQYF
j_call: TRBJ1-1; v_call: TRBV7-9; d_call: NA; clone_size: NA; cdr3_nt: TGTGCCAGCAGCAAGGGGCACCCGAGTGACACTGAAGCTTTCTTT; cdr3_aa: CASSKGHPSDTEAFF
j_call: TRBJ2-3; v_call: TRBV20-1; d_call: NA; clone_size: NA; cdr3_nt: TGCAGTGCTAGAGGGGTAGATACAGATACGCAGTATTTT; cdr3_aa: CSARGVDTDTQYF
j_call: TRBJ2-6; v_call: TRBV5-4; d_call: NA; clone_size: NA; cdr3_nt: TGTGCCAGCAGCTTGGATCCAGGGGATTTCACTGGGGCCAACGTCCTGACTTTC; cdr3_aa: CASSLDPGDFTGANVLTF
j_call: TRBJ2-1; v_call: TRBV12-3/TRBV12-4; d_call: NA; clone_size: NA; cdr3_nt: TGTGCCAGCAGTTTGGTGGGAGGCAACCATGAGCAGTTCTTC; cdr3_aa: CASSLVGGNHEQFF
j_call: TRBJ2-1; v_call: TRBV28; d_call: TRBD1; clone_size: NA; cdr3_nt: TGTGCCAGCAGTGTCCACAGGGGTGTGAAGGAGCAGTTCTTC; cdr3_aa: CASSVHRGVKEQFF
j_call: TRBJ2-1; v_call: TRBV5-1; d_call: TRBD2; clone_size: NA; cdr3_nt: TGCGCCAGCAGCCCCGGACTAGCGGGATTCCAACCCTCCTACAATGAGCAGTTCTTC; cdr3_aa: CASSPGLAGFQPSYNEQFF
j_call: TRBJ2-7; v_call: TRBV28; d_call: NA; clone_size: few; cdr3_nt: TGTGCCAGCAGTTTTTCGGGACCCTACGAGCAGTACTTC; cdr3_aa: CASSFSGPYEQYF
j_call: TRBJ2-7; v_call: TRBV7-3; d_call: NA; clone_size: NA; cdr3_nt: TGTGCCAGCAGCCCCTCCGGGGCTAGCTCCTACGAGCAGTACTTC; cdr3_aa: CASSPSGASSYEQYF
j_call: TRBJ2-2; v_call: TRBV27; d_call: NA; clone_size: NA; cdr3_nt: TGTGCCAGCAGTTTAATGGATCCCGGGGAGCTGTTTTTT; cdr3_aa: CASSLMDPGELFF
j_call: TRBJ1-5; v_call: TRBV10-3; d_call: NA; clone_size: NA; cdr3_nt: TGTGCCATCAGCGAGCAAGGGGCTCTAAGCAATCAGCCCCAGCATTTT; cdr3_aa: CAISEQGALSNQPQHF
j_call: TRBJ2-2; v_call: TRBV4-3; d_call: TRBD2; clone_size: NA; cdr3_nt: TGCGCCAGCAGCCTCGATAGCGGGAGTATGACCGGGGAGCTGTTTTTT; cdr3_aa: CASSLDSGSMTGELFF
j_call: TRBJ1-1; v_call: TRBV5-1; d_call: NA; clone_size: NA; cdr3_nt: TGCGCCAGCAGCTTGGGGGCGATGAACACTGAAGCTTTCTTT; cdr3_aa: CASSLGAMNTEAFF
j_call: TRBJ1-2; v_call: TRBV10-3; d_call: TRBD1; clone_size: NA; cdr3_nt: TGTGCCATCAGTGAGTGGGAGGACAGGGTGAACTATGGCTACACCTTC; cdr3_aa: CAISEWEDRVNYGYTF
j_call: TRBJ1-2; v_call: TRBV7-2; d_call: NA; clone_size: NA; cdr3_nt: TGTGCCAGCAGCTCTGCCACAGGGAAGGGCTATGGCTACACCTTC; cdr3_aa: CASSSATGKGYGYTF
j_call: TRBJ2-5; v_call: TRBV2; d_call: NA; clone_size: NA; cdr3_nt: TGTGCCAGCAGGGAACAGGGGACTCCGTACTTC; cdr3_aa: CASREQGTPYF
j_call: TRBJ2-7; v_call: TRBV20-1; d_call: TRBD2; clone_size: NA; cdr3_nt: TGCAGTGCTAGTCTAGCGGGGCCTTCCTACGAGCAGTACTTC; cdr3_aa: CSASLAGPSYEQYF
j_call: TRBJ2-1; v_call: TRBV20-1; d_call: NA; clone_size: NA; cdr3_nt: TGCAGTGCTAGAGATCGGCGAGCGGGTGCTCCATACAATGAGCAGTTCTTC; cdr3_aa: CSARDRRAGAPYNEQFF
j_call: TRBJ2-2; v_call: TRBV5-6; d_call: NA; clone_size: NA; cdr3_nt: TGTGCCAGCAGCTTGGCCCGGGGAACCGGGGAGCTGTTTTTT; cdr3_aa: CASSLARGTGELFF
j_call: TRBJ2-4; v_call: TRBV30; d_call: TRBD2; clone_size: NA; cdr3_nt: TGTGCCTGGAGTGTCGGAGTCAGCGGGGTCAAAAACATTCAGTACTTC; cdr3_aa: CAWSVGVSGVKNIQYF
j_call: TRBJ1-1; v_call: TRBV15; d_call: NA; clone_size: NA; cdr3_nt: TGTGCCACCAGCAGGACGAGGGATTGGAACACTGAAGCTTTCTTT; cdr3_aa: CATSRTRDWNTEAFF